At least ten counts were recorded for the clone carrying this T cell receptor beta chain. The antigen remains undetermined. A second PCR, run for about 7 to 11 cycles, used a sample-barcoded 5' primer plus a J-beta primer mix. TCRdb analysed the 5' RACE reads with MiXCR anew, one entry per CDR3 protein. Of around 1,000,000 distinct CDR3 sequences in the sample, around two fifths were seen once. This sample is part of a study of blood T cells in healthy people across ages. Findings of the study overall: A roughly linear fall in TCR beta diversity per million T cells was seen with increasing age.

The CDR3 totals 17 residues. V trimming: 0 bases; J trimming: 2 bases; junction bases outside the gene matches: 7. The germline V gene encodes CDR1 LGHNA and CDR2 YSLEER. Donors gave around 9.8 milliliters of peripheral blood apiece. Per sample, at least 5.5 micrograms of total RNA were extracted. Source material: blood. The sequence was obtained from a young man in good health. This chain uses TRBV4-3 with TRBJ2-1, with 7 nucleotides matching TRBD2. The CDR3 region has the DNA TGCGCCAGCAGCCAAGATATGATTGGACTAGCCTACAATGAGCAGTTCTTC. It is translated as CASSQDMIGLAYNEQFF.